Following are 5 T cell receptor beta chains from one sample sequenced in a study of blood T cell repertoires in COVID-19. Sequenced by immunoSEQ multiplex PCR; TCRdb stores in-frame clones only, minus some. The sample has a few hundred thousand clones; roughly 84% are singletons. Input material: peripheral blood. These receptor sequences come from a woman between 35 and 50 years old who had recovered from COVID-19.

CDR3 in amino acids: CSVQGASYEQYF. CDR3 sequence (DNA): TGCAGCGTACAGGGGGCGTCCTACGAGCAGTACTTC. The chain combines TRBV29-1 with TRBJ2-7; 9 nucleotides agree with TRBD1. Germline V gene data show CDR1 as SQVTM and CDR2 as ANQGSEA. Trimming removed 6 bases from V and 1 base from J; junction bases left unmatched: 1. The CDR3 has 12 amino acids.

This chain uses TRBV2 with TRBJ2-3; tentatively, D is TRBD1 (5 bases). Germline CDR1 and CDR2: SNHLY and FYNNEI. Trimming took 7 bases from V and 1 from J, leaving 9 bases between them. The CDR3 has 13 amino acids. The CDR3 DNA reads TGTGCCAGCACCGAACAGGGCACAGATACGCAGTATTTT. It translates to CASTEQGTDTQYF.

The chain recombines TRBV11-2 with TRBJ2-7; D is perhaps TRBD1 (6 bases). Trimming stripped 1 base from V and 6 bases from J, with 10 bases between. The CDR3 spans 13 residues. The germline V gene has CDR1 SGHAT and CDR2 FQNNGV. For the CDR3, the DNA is TGTGCCAGCAGCTTAGCAGGGGCGGCCGAGCAGTACTTC. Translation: CASSLAGAAEQYF.

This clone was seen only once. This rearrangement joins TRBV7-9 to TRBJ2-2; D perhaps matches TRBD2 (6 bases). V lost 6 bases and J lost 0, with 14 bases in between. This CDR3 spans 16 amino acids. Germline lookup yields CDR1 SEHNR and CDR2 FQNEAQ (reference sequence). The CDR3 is CASSPGLVTNTGELFF. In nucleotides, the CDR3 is TGTGCCAGCAGTCCGGGACTTGTCACGAACACCGGGGAGCTGTTTTTT.

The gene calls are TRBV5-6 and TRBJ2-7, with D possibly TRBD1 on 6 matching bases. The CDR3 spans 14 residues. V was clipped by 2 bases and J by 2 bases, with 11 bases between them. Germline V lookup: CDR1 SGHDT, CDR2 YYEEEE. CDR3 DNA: TGTGCCAGCAGCTTCCTGGACAGAGCCTACGAGCAGTACTTC. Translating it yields CASSFLDRAYEQYF.